Shown below are 5 T cell receptor beta chains from a single sample sequenced in a study of cytomegalovirus exposure and HLA in healthy donors. Use of 60 Vbeta and 13 Jbeta primers characterized the PCR. The table came from immunoSEQ multiplex PCR; TCRdb's copy has only in-frame clones and leaves some out. The sample includes just over 85,000 clones, around 75% of them seen just once. The sample consisted of PBMCs. The receptors derive from a man aged 40-49 years in good health and CMV-seronegative.

This sequence joins TRBV30 and TRBJ1-1; possible D gene TRBD1, 5 bases. This CDR3 is 13 amino acids long. V lost 8 bases and J 2 bases, leaving 15 bases between the germline ends. Germline CDR1 reads GTSNPN; CDR2 reads SVGIG (reference sequence). CDR3 in DNA: TGTGCCCTCCGCGCGGGGGGTAACACTGAAGCTTTCTTT. The encoded protein is CALRAGGNTEAFF.

The genes are TRBV4-1 and TRBJ1-2; a possible D gene is TRBD1 (5 bases). Trimming removed 1 base at V and 2 bases at J, with 11 bases between. Germline V gives CDR1 MGHRA, CDR2 YSYEKL. The CDR3 has 15 amino acids. The DNA of the CDR3 is TGCGCCAGCAGCCAAGGCCAGGGCGAAAACTATGGCTACACCTTC. This translates into CASSQGQGENYGYTF.

This clone was seen only a few times. V is TRBV4-2 and J is TRBJ2-3; weak D call: TRBD2 (6 bases). V dropped 0 bases and J dropped 0 bases, with 16 bases sitting between them. The CDR3 loop spans 18 amino acids. CDR1 and CDR2 from the germline V gene are LGHNA and YNFKEQ. The CDR3 reads CASSQDVRAGRSTDTQYF. Written as DNA, the CDR3 is TGTGCCAGCAGCCAAGATGTAAGGGCGGGGCGTAGCACAGATACGCAGTATTTT.

The chain links TRBV7-2 to TRBJ2-5; possibly TRBD1 for D (5 bases). Trimming took off 5 bases at V and 4 bases at J, with 17 bases between the two ends. This CDR3 contains 15 residues. Looked up from germline, CDR1 is SGHTA and CDR2 is FQGNSA. In nucleotides, the CDR3 is TGTGCCAGCAGCCCCGGACCGTTCAGGGCAGAGACCCAGTACTTC. It yields the protein CASSPGPFRAETQYF.

The chain has TRBV7-2 and TRBJ2-5; D remains unclear. Between the trimmed V and J ends, which lost 5 bases and 1 base, there was a span of 8 bases. Germline V gives CDR1 SGHTA, CDR2 FQGNSA. This CDR3 is built from 13 residues. CDR3 bases: TGTGCCAGCAGCGTAAGCCCCCAAGAGACCCAGTACTTC. Encoded protein: CASSVSPQETQYF.